The rows below give T cell receptor beta chains drawn from one sample of a study of T cell repertoires in cytomegalovirus infection. MiXCR, run by TCRdb on the reads, gives a single entry per CDR3 protein. The repertoire consists of fewer than 850,000 distinct CDR3 sequences, with about 28% occurring once and the leading ten covering 13%. The antigens for these receptors are not known. Sample: cultured CD8+ T cells from PBMCs, taken from culture after CMV antigen stimulation. The receptors originated from a human donor in good health (CMV status not recorded). Some clones in this sample may be carry-over from other donors' samples. Each CDR3 is given with its conserved first and last residue. A D gene is named only where the DNA matches it firmly. Size is omitted from some rows. Given values are once, few, many or a class for expanded clones.

>TRBD2|TRBJ2-2|few|TRBV12-3/TRBV12-4
CASSLGSLADTGELFF
TGTGCCAGCAGTTTAGGTTCCCTAGCGGACACCGGGGAGCTGTTTTTT
>TRBD2|TRBJ2-5|many|TRBV7-2
CASSFGGGDETQYF
TGTGCCAGCAGCTTCGGCGGGGGTGACGAGACCCAGTACTTC
>NA|TRBJ1-1|NA|TRBV28
CASSQLGVDTEAFF
TGTGCCAGCAGTCAGCTCGGTGTGGACACTGAAGCTTTCTTT
>TRBD1|TRBJ2-2|NA|TRBV7-4
CASSLPPGTGDTGELFF
TGTGCCAGCAGCTTACCCCCCGGGACAGGGGACACCGGGGAGCTGTTTTTT
>TRBD1|TRBJ2-1|NA|TRBV27
CASSLADRGHEQFF
TGTGCCAGCAGTTTGGCCGACAGGGGCCATGAGCAGTTCTTC
>NA|TRBJ2-3|NA|TRBV6-2/TRBV6-3
CASSETRKTVADTQYF
TGTGCCAGCAGCGAAACCCGAAAGACGGTCGCGGATACGCAGTATTTT
>NA|TRBJ2-5|once|TRBV2
CASIASRETQYF
TGTGCCAGCATCGCCAGTCGGGAGACCCAGTACTTC
>NA|TRBJ1-3|once|TRBV20-1
CSARDRAGNTIYF
TGCAGTGCTAGAGACAGGGCTGGAAACACCATATATTTT
>NA|TRBJ2-1|NA|TRBV6-1
CASRDVYEQFF
TGTGCCAGCAGGGACGTCTATGAGCAGTTCTTC
>NA|TRBJ2-7|NA|TRBV14
CASSQVDINFYEQYF
TGTGCCAGCAGCCAGGTGGACATAAACTTCTACGAGCAGTACTTC
>NA|TRBJ1-5|NA|TRBV4-3
CASSQDPYGIANQPQHF
TGCGCCAGCAGCCAAGACCCATACGGCATAGCCAATCAGCCCCAGCATTTT
>TRBD1|TRBJ2-1|NA|TRBV6-6
CASSNPDREVFNEQFF
TGTGCCAGCAGTAATCCGGACAGGGAGGTTTTCAATGAGCAGTTCTTC
>NA|TRBJ2-1|few|TRBV4-1
CASSQDPVGPQNEQFF
TGCGCCAGCAGCCAAGACCCCGTGGGACCGCAAAATGAGCAGTTCTTC
>TRBD1|TRBJ2-5|few|TRBV6-1
CASSDHRGAYQETQYF
TGTGCCAGCAGTGACCACAGGGGAGCATACCAAGAGACCCAGTACTTC
>TRBD1|TRBJ2-5|NA|TRBV27
CASQPWTGLRETQYF
TGTGCCAGCCAACCCTGGACAGGGCTGAGAGAGACCCAGTACTTC
>NA|TRBJ2-1|few|TRBV7-6
CASSWSGNEQFF
TGTGCCAGCAGTTGGAGCGGAAATGAGCAGTTCTTC
>TRBD1|TRBJ1-1|few|TRBV27
CASSRGDRAPLNTEAFF
TGTGCCAGCAGCCGGGGCGACAGGGCCCCCTTGAACACTGAAGCTTTCTTT
>TRBD1|TRBJ1-1|few|TRBV4-1
CASSPTDRGSGNTEAFF
TGCGCCAGCAGCCCAACGGACAGGGGCTCAGGGAACACTGAAGCTTTCTTT
>NA|TRBJ1-5|NA|TRBV20-1
CSALPRDSNQPQHF
TGCAGTGCTTTGCCCCGGGATAGCAATCAGCCCCAGCATTTT
>NA|TRBJ1-2|few|TRBV6-1
CASRESYGYTF
TGTGCCAGCAGGGAGTCCTATGGCTACACCTTC
>TRBD1|TRBJ2-2|NA|TRBV6-5
CASSYFWTGNTGELFF
TGTGCCAGCAGTTACTTTTGGACAGGGAACACCGGGGAGCTGTTTTTT
>NA|TRBJ1-1|NA|TRBV6-5
CASSYGGGWTEAFF
TGTGCCAGCAGTTACGGAGGTGGGTGGACTGAAGCTTTCTTT
>TRBD2|TRBJ2-1|many|TRBV7-9
CASSPGRGSSYNEQFF
TGTGCCAGCAGCCCCGGGCGGGGGAGCTCCTACAATGAGCAGTTCTTC
>TRBD2|TRBJ2-3|NA|TRBV7-6
CASSGTSGGSRNTDTQYF
TGTGCCAGCAGCGGGACTAGCGGGGGGAGTCGGAACACAGATACGCAGTATTTT
>NA|TRBJ1-3|NA|TRBV19
CASSMGANSGNTIYF
TGTGCCAGTAGTATGGGGGCCAACTCTGGAAACACCATATATTTT
>NA|TRBJ2-2|few|TRBV27
CASSYRYRVHGELFF
TGTGCCAGCAGTTACCGATACCGAGTCCACGGGGAGCTGTTTTTT
>TRBD1|TRBJ1-2|NA|TRBV27
CASSPGTEYGYTF
TGTGCCAGCAGTCCCGGGACAGAATATGGCTACACCTTC
>NA|TRBJ2-3|few|TRBV5-5
CASSLYGTPYTDTQYF
TGTGCCAGCAGCTTGTATGGGACACCGTACACAGATACGCAGTATTTT
>NA|TRBJ2-6|NA|TRBV6-2/TRBV6-3
CASSYDSGANVLTF
TGTGCCAGCAGTTACGACTCTGGGGCCAACGTCCTGACTTTC
>NA|TRBJ2-5|few|TRBV19
CASKRSPNYQETQYF
TGTGCCAGTAAGAGGTCACCAAACTACCAAGAGACCCAGTACTTC
>NA|TRBJ2-6|few|TRBV19
CASSPMANVLTF
TGTGCCAGTAGTCCAATGGCCAACGTCCTGACTTTC
>NA|TRBJ1-2|NA|TRBV19
CASTFDSGKGYTF
TGTGCCAGTACCTTCGACAGCGGTAAGGGCTACACCTTC
>TRBD1|TRBJ1-2|NA|TRBV19
CASSIGGDSANYGYTF
TGTGCCAGTAGTATTGGTGGGGACAGCGCTAACTATGGCTACACCTTC
>NA|TRBJ2-6|NA|TRBV20-1
CSARDPGASGANVLTF
TGCAGTGCTAGAGATCCCGGGGCCTCTGGGGCCAACGTCCTGACTTTC
>NA|TRBJ1-5|few|TRBV7-8
CASSLAPGVQPQHF
TGTGCCAGCAGCTTAGCCCCAGGGGTACAGCCCCAGCATTTT
>NA|TRBJ1-2|NA|TRBV12-5
CASGWEGGANYGYTF
TGTGCTAGTGGTTGGGAGGGGGGAGCTAACTATGGCTACACCTTC
>NA|TRBJ1-2|NA|TRBV7-9
CASSLNDPNYGYTF
TGTGCCAGCAGCTTAAATGATCCCAACTATGGCTACACCTTC
>NA|TRBJ1-2|NA|TRBV28
CASSFGGTGYTF
TGTGCCAGCAGTTTCGGGGGAACTGGCTACACCTTC
>TRBD2|TRBJ2-1|many|TRBV7-2
CASSLGGGDYNEQFF
TGTGCCAGCAGCTTGGGCGGGGGAGACTACAATGAGCAGTTCTTC
>NA|TRBJ1-2|few|TRBV7-9
CASSPFQGSGYTF
TGTGCCAGCAGCCCATTCCAGGGAAGTGGCTACACCTTC
>TRBD1|TRBJ2-3|NA|TRBV14
CASSQRTGPDTQYF
TGTGCCAGCAGCCAAAGGACAGGGCCAGATACGCAGTATTTT
>NA|TRBJ1-1|NA|TRBV20-1
CSARVSPLRTEAFF
TGCAGTGCTAGAGTATCCCCTTTACGGACTGAAGCTTTCTTT
>TRBD1|TRBJ2-1|many|TRBV7-9
CASSPRDRVNEQFF
TGTGCCAGCAGCCCCCGGGACAGGGTGAATGAGCAGTTCTTC
>NA|TRBJ2-2|few|TRBV3-1
CASSQQNTGELFF
TGTGCCAGCAGTCAACAGAACACCGGGGAGCTGTTTTTT
>TRBD2|TRBJ2-3|NA|TRBV27
CASSSGLAGGGTQYF
TGTGCCAGCAGTTCCGGACTAGCGGGGGGCGGTACGCAGTATTTT
>TRBD2|TRBJ2-7|NA|TRBV6-6
CASSLWTSGEGEQYF
TGTGCCAGCAGTTTATGGACTAGCGGGGAGGGGGAGCAGTACTTC
>NA|TRBJ1-1|many|TRBV7-2
CASSTWEVGDTEAFF
TGTGCCAGCAGCACCTGGGAGGTGGGAGACACTGAAGCTTTCTTT
>TRBD1|TRBJ2-1|NA|TRBV24-1
CATSPRQGGVNEQFF
TGTGCCACCAGTCCCCGACAGGGTGGCGTCAATGAGCAGTTCTTC
>NA|TRBJ2-5|many|TRBV7-2
CASSSWTVPQETQYF
TGTGCCAGCAGCTCGTGGACAGTCCCACAAGAGACCCAGTACTTC
>TRBD2|TRBJ2-3|many|TRBV6-1
CASKAGTSGSTDTQYF
TGTGCCAGCAAGGCCGGGACTAGCGGGAGCACAGATACGCAGTATTTT
>TRBD1|TRBJ1-2|NA|TRBV27
CASRQGALQGYTF
TGTGCCAGCAGACAGGGGGCACTTCAAGGCTACACCTTC
>NA|TRBJ1-5|NA|TRBV12-3/TRBV12-4
CASSLRQAGQPQHF
TGTGCCAGCAGTTTAAGGCAGGCGGGCCAGCCCCAGCATTTT
>NA|TRBJ2-3|few|TRBV12-3/TRBV12-4
CASSFGRIDVLADTQYF
TGTGCCAGCAGTTTCGGTAGGATAGATGTGCTTGCAGATACGCAGTATTTT
>NA|TRBJ2-3|few|TRBV24-1
CATSDSGRTDTQYF
TGTGCCACCAGTGACTCGGGACGCACAGATACGCAGTATTTT